This T cell receptor (beta chain) was identified during a study of T cells in Graves' hyperthyroidism and ophthalmopathy. Study-level information: Upon initial diagnosis and before any treatment, peripheral blood was collected. General study findings and limits: Most clonotypes expanded in thyroid above 0.001 were likewise present in blood.

RNA transcripts provided the source from which TCR beta CDR3 regions were amplified. The study used the HTBI primer set for a first-round RT-PCR of the TCR CDR3. A single record per CDR3 protein comes from TCRdb applying MiXCR to the multiplex PCR reads. Here the sample spans fewer than 750,000 distinct CDR3 sequences, roughly 14% being singletons. Active moderate-to-severe ophthalmopathy, Clinical Activity Score at least 3, NOSPECS at least 4, under 3 months' duration. PBMCs stemmed from about 9.7 ml fresh peripheral blood. A remark on this clonotype: What it recognizes is unknown.

The source is a woman aged 40-49 years with Graves' ophthalmopathy. Sequencing input: blood.

The CDR3 loop reads CASSDPARLQETQYF. The CDR3 DNA reads as TGTGCCAGCAGTGACCCGGCTAGGCTCCAAGAGACCCAGTACTTC. The rearrangement links TRBV2 to TRBJ2-5; D ambiguous. Trimming left V 3 bases short and J 1 base short, with 12 bases between. Germline-derived CDR1 and CDR2 are SNHLY and FYNNEI. This CDR3 is built from 15 residues.